Listed here are 9 T cell receptor beta chains from one sample, sequenced in a study of response to subunit inactivated influenza vaccine. Via MiXCR, TCRdb re-called the RT-PCR reads, giving one row per CDR3 protein. This table holds roughly 540,000 distinct CDR3 sequences, under 30% found once. These data also formed part of another study, on T cells expressing NK-cell markers. That paper notes: UMIs were included in TCR beta cDNA generated by 5'RACE template switching.

The sample in question was CD4+ T cells sorted from PBMCs, obtained 11 to 12 days after vaccination. The receptor set was obtained from a man in his forties or fifties who received an inactivated influenza vaccine.

J is TRBJ2-6 and V is TRBV11-1; a weak D match, TRBD1 (6 bases). Between the trimmed V and J ends, which lost 0 bases and 2 bases, there was a span of 23 bases. The CDR3 is made up of 21 amino acids. Germline V gene data show CDR1 as SGHAT and CDR2 as FQDESV (reference sequence). CDR3 region: CASSLARLTLQGSTGANVLTF. The CDR3 DNA is TGTGCCAGCAGCTTAGCGCGCCTTACCCTACAGGGTTCTACTGGGGCCAACGTCCTGACTTTC.

The chain couples TRBV6-2 or TRBV6-3 to TRBJ2-2, with D maybe TRBD2 (6 bases). CDR3 length equals 11 residues. V was clipped by 11 bases and J by 5 bases, with 9 bases between them. CDR1 and CDR2 (germline): MNHEY, SVGEGT. The CDR3 bases are TGTGCCGGGCGGGAAACCGGGGAGCTGTTTTTT. Translating gives CAGRETGELFF.

The J gene is TRBJ2-1, the V gene TRBV5-4, with TRBD1 identical over 9 bases. The ends lost 3 bases at V and 8 bases at J; junction bases unmatched: 9. Germline V gene data show CDR1 as SGHNT and CDR2 as YYREEE (reference sequence). The CDR3 runs to 15 residues. CDR3 coding DNA: TGTGCCAGCAGCTGGGCGGGGACAGGGTACCATGAGCAGTTCTTC. Residues: CASSWAGTGYHEQFF.

The chain employs TRBV6-5 and TRBJ2-7, with 7 bases matching TRBD1. The CDR3 runs to 14 residues. Trimming removed 2 bases from V and 6 bases from J; junction bases left unmatched: 7. Germline V gives CDR1 MNHEY, CDR2 SVGAGI. CDR3 residues: CASSYRGQAREQYF. In nucleotides, the CDR3 is TGTGCCAGCAGTTACAGAGGACAGGCTCGCGAGCAGTACTTC.

This chain joins TRBV20-1 and TRBJ2-5; TRBD2 matches at 14 bases. CDR3 length: 16 amino acids. V was clipped by 1 base and J by 5 bases; unmatched bases: 6. Germline CDR1 reads DFQATT; CDR2 reads SNEGSKA (reference sequence). The CDR3 protein is CSARGRGLAGDETQYF. CDR3 in DNA: TGCAGTGCTAGAGGACGGGGACTAGCGGGGGACGAGACCCAGTACTTC.

The chain uses TRBV4-2 and TRBJ2-2; a weak D match, TRBD2 (5 bases). Germline CDR1 and CDR2: LGHNA and YNFKEQ. Trimming removed 1 base at V and 7 bases at J, with 7 bases between. The CDR3 runs to 13 residues. The DNA of the CDR3 is TGTGCCAGCAGCCAAGTCGGGATCGGGGAGCTGTTTTTT. Its translation is CASSQVGIGELFF.

This clonotype was picked up one time. The rearrangement joins TRBV7-9 to TRBJ1-2; 8 nucleotides agree with TRBD1. V dropped 6 bases and J dropped 6; count of bases not matched to a gene: 9. Germline V gene data show CDR1 as SEHNR and CDR2 as FQNEAQ (reference sequence). The CDR3 spans 14 residues. The CDR3 sequence: CASRQGQGQDGYTF. The CDR3 DNA reads TGTGCCAGCAGACAAGGACAGGGTCAGGATGGCTACACCTTC.

The chain couples TRBV20-1 to TRBJ2-2; 8 bases are a match to TRBD1. The CDR3 covers 15 residues. Trimming took 0 bases from V and 3 from J; bases not matched to a gene: 3. Germline CDR1 reads DFQATT; CDR2 reads SNEGSKA (reference sequence). The CDR3 loop is CSAREDRVDTGELFF. CDR3 DNA sequence: TGCAGTGCTAGAGAGGACAGGGTGGACACCGGGGAGCTGTTTTTT.

This clonotype came up many times. A read error may account for a junction end that differs from germline. The chain links TRBV12-3 or TRBV12-4 to TRBJ1-2; the D gene is possibly TRBD1 (6 bases). CDR3 length: 11 amino acids. The CDR3 region is CASSIAQGYTF. The CDR3 nucleotides read TGTGCCAGCAGTATAGCACAGGGATACACCTTC.